Listed below are T cell receptor beta chains from one sample, sequenced in a study of T cells in Graves' hyperthyroidism and ophthalmopathy. TCRdb redid the calling of the multiplex PCR reads with MiXCR, one entry per CDR3 protein. Of 300,000 to 400,000 distinct CDR3 sequences detected, about 13% appear once; the ten largest clones hold around a tenth. Sequenced sample: blood. All receptors derive from a woman aged 18-29 years with Graves' hyperthyroidism. CDR3s include the opening cysteine and the closing phenylalanine or tryptophan. Each record gives: D gene, J gene, clone size, V gene, CDR3 DNA, CDR3 protein. D genes are given only for firm matches. Only part of the rows carry a size: once, few, many, or a class if the clone is expanded.

>.|TRBJ1-4|few|TRBV7-3
TGTGCCAGCAGCCTAACAGGGTCTCCTAATGAAAAACTGTTTTTT
CASSLTGSPNEKLFF
>.|TRBJ2-3|many|TRBV3-1
TGTGCCAGCTCCTCTTACCCAGCGGATACGCAGTATTTT
CASSSYPADTQYF
>TRBD2|TRBJ2-1|many|TRBV13
TGTGCCAGCAGCTTGCCTAGCGGGAAGGGCTACAATGAGCAGTTCTTC
CASSLPSGKGYNEQFF
>.|TRBJ1-2|.|TRBV19
TGTGCCAGTAGTATTAGCTCCAACTATGGCTACACCTTC
CASSISSNYGYTF
>.|TRBJ2-1|many|TRBV7-9
TGTGCCAGCAGCTCCCCTGCGGGGAATGAGCAGTTCTTC
CASSSPAGNEQFF
>TRBD2|TRBJ2-1|.|TRBV5-1
TGCGCCAGCAGCTGGGGACTAGCGACCTACAATGAGCAGTTCTTC
CASSWGLATYNEQFF
>TRBD1|TRBJ1-4|many|TRBV2
TGTGCCAGCAGGGCCTCTACGGGACAGATCGCAACTAATGAAAAACTGTTTTTT
CASRASTGQIATNEKLFF
>TRBD1|TRBJ1-2|many|TRBV20-1
TGCAGTTTTCTCCCCGGGACAGAAATTAACTATGGCTACACCTTC
CSFLPGTEINYGYTF
>TRBD1|TRBJ1-1|many|TRBV28
TGTGCCAGCAGTTTTCCGGACAGGGACACTGAAGCTTTCTTT
CASSFPDRDTEAFF
>.|TRBJ1-1|many|TRBV28
TGTGCCAGCAGTTTATCTTGGCAGGGGTTGGGCACTGAAGCTTTCTTT
CASSLSWQGLGTEAFF
>.|TRBJ2-2|many|TRBV20-1
TGCAGTGCTAGAGATGGCGGGGAGCTGTTTTTT
CSARDGGELFF
>.|TRBJ2-6|many|TRBV28
TGTGCCAATCAGGAGGCTGGGGCCAACGTCCTGACTTTC
CANQEAGANVLTF
>.|TRBJ2-3|many|TRBV5-5
TGTGCCAGCAGCTCCGCAGGGTCCCACCAGTATACGCAGTATTTT
CASSSAGSHQYTQYF
>.|TRBJ2-2|few|TRBV24-1
TGTGCCACCAGTGGACTCCCCGCGAAGGGGGGAAAGTACACCGGGGAGCTGTTTTTT
CATSGLPAKGGKYTGELFF
>.|TRBJ1-3|many|TRBV27
TGTGCCAGCAGTCCCTGGGGCGGAAACACCATATATTTT
CASSPWGGNTIYF
>.|TRBJ1-2|many|TRBV14
TGTGCCAGCAGCTGGGACGGGGACTACTATGGCTACACCTTC
CASSWDGDYYGYTF
>TRBD2|TRBJ2-1|many|TRBV28
TGTGCCAGCAGTTTGTCGGGACTAGCGGGAGATGAGCAGTTCTTC
CASSLSGLAGDEQFF
>.|TRBJ2-1|.|TRBV10-3
TGTGCCCGAGAAGGGCGGTGGTCCTACAATGAGCAGTTCTTC
CAREGRWSYNEQFF
>TRBD1|TRBJ2-2|many|TRBV7-2
TGTGCCAGCAGCCAACGGACAGGGGGGACCGGGGAGCTGTTTTTT
CASSQRTGGTGELFF
>TRBD1|TRBJ1-1|many|TRBV20-1
TGCAGTGCTCGCAGCGGGACAGGGTGGTCGGGCACTGAAGCTTTCTTT
CSARSGTGWSGTEAFF
>.|TRBJ1-5|many|TRBV7-2
TGTGCCAGCAGCTTAATGGCCCTCAATCAGCCCCAGCATTTT
CASSLMALNQPQHF
>TRBD2|TRBJ2-2|many|TRBV2
TGTGCCAGCAGTGAAGTCGGACTAGCGGGGACGAACACCGGGGAGCTGTTTTTT
CASSEVGLAGTNTGELFF
>TRBD1|TRBJ1-4|.|TRBV2
TGTGCCAGCAGTCTATATGGGACAGGGGGGAATAATGAAAAACTGTTTTTT
CASSLYGTGGNNEKLFF
>.|TRBJ1-6|few|TRBV3-1
TGTGCCAGCAGCCAAGTGGTGCCTCCTAATTCACCCCTCCACTTT
CASSQVVPPNSPLHF
>.|TRBJ1-2|many|TRBV29-1
TGCAGCGTTGAAGACTCTAACTATGGCTACACCTTC
CSVEDSNYGYTF
>.|TRBJ2-3|many|TRBV13
TGTGCCAGCAGCTCGTCCGGGACCCACACAGATACGCAGTATTTT
CASSSSGTHTDTQYF
>.|TRBJ2-5|many|TRBV6-1
TGTGCCAGCAGTGAAATGGGTGGGAATCAAGAGACCCAGTACTTC
CASSEMGGNQETQYF
>.|TRBJ2-1|many|TRBV9
TGTGCCAGCAGCGTAGGAGGGACGGCAAGGGGATTCAATGAGCAGTTCTTC
CASSVGGTARGFNEQFF
>TRBD2|TRBJ2-1|many|TRBV7-8
TGTGCCAGCAGCCCTCACATAGGGGGGGGACTAGCGACCCCACGGGGGTCCTACAATGAGCAGTTCTTC
CASSPHIGGGLATPRGSYNEQFF
>TRBD2|TRBJ2-1|.|TRBV19
TGTGCCAGTAGTGTTAGCGGGGGGGGAACCTACAATGAGCAGTTCTTC
CASSVSGGGTYNEQFF
>TRBD1|TRBJ2-1|few|TRBV3-1
TGTGCCAGCAGCCCCCAGTGGACAGGGGCGGGGAATGAGCAGTTCTTC
CASSPQWTGAGNEQFF
>TRBD1|TRBJ1-1|many|TRBV15
TGTGCCACCAGCAGGGGAGGGGGCGCGAACACTGAAGCTTTCTTT
CATSRGGGANTEAFF
>.|TRBJ2-1|.|TRBV19
TGTGCCAGTAGAACCGGCGGGGGCAGAAGGGATGAGCAGTTCTTC
CASRTGGGRRDEQFF
>.|TRBJ1-1|many|TRBV4-3
TGCGCCAGCAGCTCATTGTCAGCAGGAACAACCGAAGCTTTCTTT
CASSSLSAGTTEAFF
>.|TRBJ1-1|few|TRBV2
TGTGCCAGCGGATCCTACGGGGACATGAACACTGAAGCTTTCTTT
CASGSYGDMNTEAFF
>TRBD1|TRBJ2-1|many|TRBV7-9
TGTGCCAGCAGCTCACAGGGACAGGCCACCTACAATGAGCAGTTCTTC
CASSSQGQATYNEQFF
>.|TRBJ2-1|many|TRBV9
TGTGCCAGCACGCGCGGCGGATCCCCTGGGGATGAGCAGTTCTTC
CASTRGGSPGDEQFF
>TRBD2|TRBJ2-7|.|TRBV20-1
TGCAGTGCTAAACCCTCCGGGACTAGCGGGGACTTCTACGAGCAGTACTTC
CSAKPSGTSGDFYEQYF
>.|TRBJ2-2|few|TRBV6-2/TRBV6-3
TGTGCCAGCAGTTACTCTCCCGGGGAGCTGTTTTTT
CASSYSPGELFF
>.|TRBJ2-5|many|TRBV3-1
TGTGCCAGCAGCCCCTTCTGGGGGGACCAAGAGACCCAGTACTTC
CASSPFWGDQETQYF
>.|TRBJ2-3|.|TRBV19
TGTGCCAGTAGTATGGGGCCGCGATCTAGCACAGATACGCAGTATTTT
CASSMGPRSSTDTQYF
>.|TRBJ2-2|once|TRBV27
TGTGCCAGCATTTCTCGACAAGCTAGCGCCGGGGAGCTGTTTTTT
CASISRQASAGELFF
>TRBD2|TRBJ2-1|few|TRBV20-1
TGCAGTGCTCCGCCCGGACTAGCGGGGGCGTCCCACTTCAATGAGCAGTTCTTC
CSAPPGLAGASHFNEQFF
>TRBD1|TRBJ2-1|many|TRBV7-3
TGTGCCAGCGGGACAGCCTACAATGAGCAGTTCTTC
CASGTAYNEQFF
>.|TRBJ2-7|many|TRBV9
TGTGCCAGCAGCACATTCCGGGACGGTGAGCAGTACTTC
CASSTFRDGEQYF
>.|TRBJ1-5|many|TRBV10-3
TGTGCCATCAGTAAAGGGACGGACGGGATCGTGAGCAATCAGCCCCAGCATTTT
CAISKGTDGIVSNQPQHF
>TRBD1|TRBJ1-5|many|TRBV12-3/TRBV12-4
TGTGCCAGCAGTTTTAGGAGGGCGGGACAGGCTTTCACCAATCAGCCCCAGCATTTT
CASSFRRAGQAFTNQPQHF
>.|TRBJ2-7|many|TRBV3-1
TGTGCCAGCAGCCAAGTAGGTCCAGGCTCCGAGCAGTACTTC
CASSQVGPGSEQYF
>TRBD2|TRBJ2-7|many|TRBV12-3/TRBV12-4
TGTGCCAGCAGTTTAGGCGGGAGCCCCTACGAGCAGTACTTC
CASSLGGSPYEQYF
>TRBD2|TRBJ2-3|few|TRBV20-1
TGCAGTGCTAGCCCTCGACTAGCGGGAGGGGAGGGTACGCAGTATTTT
CSASPRLAGGEGTQYF
>TRBD1|TRBJ2-1|many|TRBV5-1
TGCGCCAGCAGCTCCGGGACAGAATACAATGAGCAGTTCTTC
CASSSGTEYNEQFF
>TRBD2|TRBJ2-7|many|TRBV7-2
TGTGCCAGCAGCATCCCGCCTAGCGGGAGCAACGAGCAGTACTTC
CASSIPPSGSNEQYF
>.|TRBJ1-2|many|TRBV13
TGTGCCAGCAGCTTAGGTGGTCTTGATGGCTACACCTTC
CASSLGGLDGYTF
>TRBD2|TRBJ2-5|many|TRBV20-1
TGCAGTGCCCAACTAGCGGTCCAAGAGACCCAGTACTTC
CSAQLAVQETQYF
>TRBD1|TRBJ1-6|many|TRBV19
TGTGCCAGTAGTCCTAGGACAGGGGGTGTAAAAAATTCACCCCTCCACTTT
CASSPRTGGVKNSPLHF